This T cell receptor beta chain was captured in a study of blood T cell repertoires in COVID-19. Study-level information: T cells, B-cell-depleted T cells, or PBMCs provided the cDNA or gDNA that served as material.

Data came from immunoSEQ multiplex PCR; TCRdb stores just in-frame clones and leaves some out. The table has about 350,000 clones, more than 70% seen once; the top ten hold about 5.4%. The CDR3 spans 14 residues. V was shortened by 4 bases and J by 4 bases, with 9 bases between the two germline ends. Germline assignment: CDR1 SGHDT and CDR2 YYEEEE. The source is a woman aged 25 to 39 who had recovered from COVID-19. Material: PBMCs or T cells enriched from blood (not recorded which). The chain is built from TRBV5-6 and TRBJ1-6; weak D call: TRBD1 (5 bases). The CDR3 loop is CASSAGEYNSPLHF. DNA for the CDR3: TGTGCCAGCAGCGCGGGGGAATATAATTCACCCCTCCACTTT.